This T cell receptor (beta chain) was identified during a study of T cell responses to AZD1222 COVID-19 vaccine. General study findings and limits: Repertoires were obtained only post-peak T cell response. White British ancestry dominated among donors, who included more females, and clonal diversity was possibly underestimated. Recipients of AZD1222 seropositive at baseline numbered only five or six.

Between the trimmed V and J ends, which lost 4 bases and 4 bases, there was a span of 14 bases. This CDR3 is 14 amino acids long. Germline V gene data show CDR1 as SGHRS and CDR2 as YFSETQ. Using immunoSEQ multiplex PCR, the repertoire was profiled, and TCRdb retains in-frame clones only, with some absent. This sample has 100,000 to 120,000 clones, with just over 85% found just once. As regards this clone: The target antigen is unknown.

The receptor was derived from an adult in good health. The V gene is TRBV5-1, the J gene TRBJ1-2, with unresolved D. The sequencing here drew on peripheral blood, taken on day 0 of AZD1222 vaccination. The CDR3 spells CASSLTDPRYGYTF. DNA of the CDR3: TGCGCCAGCAGCCTCACTGACCCCCGCTATGGCTACACCTTC.